Included here is one TCR beta chain sequence, with context. This specimen belongs to a study of technical replicates of blood from a few donors. Germline CDR1 reads SGHAT; CDR2 reads FQNNGV. Trimming pared 4 bases from V and 1 base from J, leaving 10 bases between. The CDR3 runs to 14 residues. Data came from immunoSEQ multiplex PCR; TCRdb stores just in-frame clones and leaves some out. Of tens of thousands of clones in the sample, roughly 90% were seen once. The chain links TRBV11-2 to TRBJ1-2, with no clear D. The source of this sequence is a human donor in good health. Some clones in this sample may be carry-over from other donors' samples. Sample: PBMCs. The CDR3 reads CASSSSGSNYGYTF. The CDR3 coding sequence is TGTGCCAGCAGCTCCTCAGGCAGTAACTATGGCTACACCTTC.